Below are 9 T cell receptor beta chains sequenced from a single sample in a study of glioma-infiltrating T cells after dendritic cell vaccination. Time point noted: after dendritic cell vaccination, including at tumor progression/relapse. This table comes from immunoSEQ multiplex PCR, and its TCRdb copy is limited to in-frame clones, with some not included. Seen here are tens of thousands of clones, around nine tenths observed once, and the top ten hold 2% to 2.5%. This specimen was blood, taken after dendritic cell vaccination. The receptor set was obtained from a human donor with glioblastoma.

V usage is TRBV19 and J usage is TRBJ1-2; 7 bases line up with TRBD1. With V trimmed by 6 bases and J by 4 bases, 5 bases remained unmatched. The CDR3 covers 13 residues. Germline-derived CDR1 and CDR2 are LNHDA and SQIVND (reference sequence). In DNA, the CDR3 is TGTGCCAGTAGGTTTACAGGGGTCTATGGCTACACCTTC. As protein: CASRFTGVYGYTF.

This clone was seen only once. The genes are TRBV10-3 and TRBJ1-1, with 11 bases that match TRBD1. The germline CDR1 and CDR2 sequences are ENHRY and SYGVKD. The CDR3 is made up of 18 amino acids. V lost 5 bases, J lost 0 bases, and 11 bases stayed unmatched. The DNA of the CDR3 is TGTGCCATCAGTTCTTGGTCCCGGGACAGGGGGTTGAACACTGAAGCTTTCTTT. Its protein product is CAISSWSRDRGLNTEAFF.

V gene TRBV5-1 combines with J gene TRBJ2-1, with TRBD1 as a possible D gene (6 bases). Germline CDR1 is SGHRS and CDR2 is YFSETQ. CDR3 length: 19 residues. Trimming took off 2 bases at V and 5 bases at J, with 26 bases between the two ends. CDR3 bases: TGCGCCAGCAGCTTCCCCACGACTTACCGGGACACCAACGACAATGAGCAGTTCTTC. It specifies CASSFPTTYRDTNDNEQFF.

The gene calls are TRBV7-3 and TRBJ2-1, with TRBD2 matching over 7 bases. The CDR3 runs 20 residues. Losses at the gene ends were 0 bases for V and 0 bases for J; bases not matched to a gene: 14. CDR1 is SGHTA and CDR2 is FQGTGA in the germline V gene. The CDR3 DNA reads TGTGCCAGCAGCTTAACCTTAGGGGCGGGAGCCTTAAGCTCCTACAATGAGCAGTTCTTC. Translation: CASSLTLGAGALSSYNEQFF.

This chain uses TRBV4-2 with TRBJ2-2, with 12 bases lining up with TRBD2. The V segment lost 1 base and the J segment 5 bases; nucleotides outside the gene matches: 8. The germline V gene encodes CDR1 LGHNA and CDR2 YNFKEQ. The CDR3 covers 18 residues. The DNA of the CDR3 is TGTGCCAGCAGCCAAGCCCCTAGCGGGAGGGGAGGGACCGGGGAGCTGTTTTTT. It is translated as CASSQAPSGRGGTGELFF.

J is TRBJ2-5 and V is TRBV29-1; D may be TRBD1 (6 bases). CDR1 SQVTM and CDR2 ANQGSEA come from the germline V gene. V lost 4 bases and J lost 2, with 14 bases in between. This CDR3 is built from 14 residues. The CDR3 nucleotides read TGCAGCGTTGCCGTTTCAAGGGGGCAAGAGACCCAGTACTTC. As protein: CSVAVSRGQETQYF.

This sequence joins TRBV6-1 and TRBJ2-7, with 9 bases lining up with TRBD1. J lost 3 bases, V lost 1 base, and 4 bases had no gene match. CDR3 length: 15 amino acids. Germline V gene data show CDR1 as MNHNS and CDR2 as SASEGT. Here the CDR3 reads CASSEGGTGFYEQYF. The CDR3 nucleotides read TGTGCCAGCAGTGAAGGAGGGACAGGGTTCTACGAGCAGTACTTC.

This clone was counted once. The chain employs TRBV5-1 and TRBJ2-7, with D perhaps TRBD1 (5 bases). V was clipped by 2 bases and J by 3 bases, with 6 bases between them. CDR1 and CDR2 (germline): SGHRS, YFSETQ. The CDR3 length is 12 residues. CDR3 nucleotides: TGCGCCAGCAGCTTTCAGGGCTACGAGCAGTACTTC. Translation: CASSFQGYEQYF.

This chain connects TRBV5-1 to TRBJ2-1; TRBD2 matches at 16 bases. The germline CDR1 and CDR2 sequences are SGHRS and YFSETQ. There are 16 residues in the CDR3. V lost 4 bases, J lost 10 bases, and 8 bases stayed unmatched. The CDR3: CASSATGTSGGDEQFF. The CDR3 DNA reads TGCGCCAGCAGCGCCACCGGGACTAGCGGGGGGGACGAGCAGTTCTTC.